This entry is about one T cell receptor beta chain. Its antigen remains unidentified. This sample stems from a study of early T cells in non-severe SARS-CoV-2 infection. Overall study: Sequencing of unsorted whole blood was done on bulk RNA, leaving chains unpaired. Study-level findings and limits: In VDJdb matching, anti-spike CD8 responses were favored while private and CD4 specificities went missing.

Attached unique molecular identifiers marked individual cDNA molecules. From the 5' RACE reads, TCRdb called clonotypes with MiXCR, one entry per CDR3 protein. Of fewer than 70,000 distinct CDR3 sequences in the sample, 4% to 6% were seen once. V shed 4 bases, J shed 6 bases, and the junction held 15 bases outside the gene matches. There are 17 residues in the CDR3. Germline V gives CDR1 SGDLS, CDR2 YYNGEE. The rearrangement joins TRBV9 to TRBJ2-1, with TRBD2 matching 8 bases. The sequence was collected from an adult who was a healthcare worker with PCR-confirmed SARS-CoV-2 infection or an uninfected control (not recorded which). The donor label of this sample is uncertain. The source material was whole blood, sampled at baseline. The CDR3, as DNA: TGTGCCAGCAGCCCCTGGACTAGCCGCAGTCAGCCCAATGAGCAGTTCTTC. Its translation: CASSPWTSRSQPNEQFF.